Each of the 27 T cell receptor beta chains below was sequenced from the same sample in a study of cytomegalovirus exposure and HLA in healthy donors. The study ran its PCR with 60 Vbeta and 13 Jbeta primers. Clones were sequenced by immunoSEQ multiplex PCR, and TCRdb holds only the in-frame ones, with some missing. The sample has roughly 180,000 clones, 82% seen once. Sequences were obtained from PBMCs. The receptors stem from a man between 40 and 49 years old in good health and CMV-seronegative.

This clone was seen a few times. This chain connects TRBV7-6 to TRBJ1-4; maybe TRBD1 (5 bases). Germline V gene data show CDR1 as SGHVS and CDR2 as FNYEAQ. V gave up 1 base and J gave up 7 bases, with 16 bases separating them. This CDR3 has 16 amino acids. The CDR3 spells CASSLGGDEGTEKLFF. For the CDR3, the DNA is TGTGCCAGCAGCTTAGGGGGGGATGAGGGTACTGAAAAACTGTTTTTT.

This chain joins TRBV2 and TRBJ1-5, with 7 positions matching TRBD1. V lost 3 bases and J lost 1; bases outside the gene matches: 3. The V gene's germline CDR1 is SNHLY and CDR2 FYNNEI. The length of the CDR3 is 15 residues. CDR3 sequence (DNA): TGTGCCAGCAGTGATCAACAGGGGAGCAATCAGCCCCAGCATTTT. It specifies CASSDQQGSNQPQHF.

This chain uses TRBV11-2 with TRBJ2-5; 8 positions match TRBD2. Germline-derived CDR1 and CDR2 are SGHAT and FQNNGV. Trimming removed 1 base from V and 4 bases from J; junction bases left unmatched: 5. CDR3 length equals 15 residues. The CDR3 DNA reads as TGTGCCAGCAGCTTAGCGGGAGGGCCGTTAGAGACCCAGTACTTC. Amino acids: CASSLAGGPLETQYF.

The chain joins TRBV6-5 to TRBJ1-1, with D unresolved. Trimming removed 0 bases from V and 1 base from J, with 9 bases in between. The CDR3 totals 15 residues. Germline loops: CDR1 MNHEY, CDR2 SVGAGI. CDR3 DNA: TGTGCCAGCAGTTACTCGAGGCCAGAGAACACTGAAGCTTTCTTT. It specifies CASSYSRPENTEAFF.

This chain links TRBV5-1 with TRBJ2-7, with 11 bases matching TRBD2. Germline CDR1 reads SGHRS; CDR2 reads YFSETQ. V lost 1 base, J lost 5 bases, and 11 bases stayed unmatched. This CDR3 is built from 17 residues. For the CDR3, the DNA is TGCGCCAGCAGCTTGACCGCGTTAGCGGGAGGGCCTAACGAGCAGTACTTC. Protein product: CASSLTALAGGPNEQYF.

The chain combines TRBV7-9 with TRBJ2-3; D unclear. V was trimmed by 8 bases and J by 0 bases, leaving 12 bases between them. This CDR3 has 14 residues. CDR1 and CDR2 from the germline V gene are SEHNR and FQNEAQ (reference sequence). The CDR3 region has the DNA TGTGCCAGCGCGGAGCCGTATAGCACAGATACGCAGTATTTT. Its translation: CASAEPYSTDTQYF.

The CDR3 region has the DNA TGTGCCATCAGTGAGCTCATAGCGGGGGGAAACACCGGGGAGCTGTTTTTT. Encoded protein: CAISELIAGGNTGELFF. The V gene is TRBV10-3, the J gene TRBJ2-2, with 10 bases matching TRBD2. This CDR3 has 17 amino acids. Trimming cost V 2 bases and J 2 bases; bases outside gene matches: 5. Germline V gene lookup returns CDR1 ENHRY and CDR2 SYGVKD.

This rearrangement joins TRBV29-1 to TRBJ2-7, with TRBD1 identical over 7 bases. The CDR3 covers 13 residues. Germline V gene data show CDR1 as SQVTM and CDR2 as ANQGSEA. V lost 4 bases, J lost 2 bases, and 5 bases stayed unmatched. This chain's CDR3 is CSVVGQAAYEQYF. Here the CDR3 DNA reads TGCAGCGTTGTAGGACAGGCCGCCTACGAGCAGTACTTC.

This sequence joins TRBV9 and TRBJ2-1, with 10 bases aligning to TRBD2. CDR1 and CDR2 (germline): SGDLS, YYNGEE. The CDR3 sequence is 17 residues long. J was trimmed by 4 bases and V by 3 bases; bases with no gene match: 10. CDR3 protein: CASSDQPSSGGYNEQFF. CDR3 DNA sequence: TGTGCCAGCAGCGATCAGCCTTCTAGCGGGGGTTACAATGAGCAGTTCTTC.

This clone turned up a few times. The chain employs TRBV27 and TRBJ2-3; D ambiguous. This CDR3 comprises 13 residues. The germline V gene encodes CDR1 MNHEY and CDR2 SMNVEV (reference sequence). V lost 0 bases and J 2 bases, leaving 3 bases between the germline ends. The CDR3 DNA reads TGTGCCAGCAGTTTATCACACACAGATACGCAGTATTTT. Its protein is CASSLSHTDTQYF.

The chain carries TRBV6-1 and TRBJ2-2; a weak D match, TRBD1 (6 bases). The ends were cut back, 6 bases at V and 6 bases at J, with 17 bases in the middle. Germline-derived CDR1 and CDR2 are MNHNS and SASEGT. This CDR3 spans 15 amino acids. Here the CDR3 reads CASRSGQGFSGELFF. The CDR3 DNA reads TGTGCCAGCAGGTCGGGGCAGGGGTTTTCCGGGGAGCTGTTTTTT.

The chain couples TRBV5-4 to TRBJ2-3, with 10 bases lining up with TRBD2. Germline trimming cut 4 bases from V and 0 bases from J; bases unmatched to any gene: 5. CDR3 length: 16 residues. CDR1 is SGHNT and CDR2 is YYREEE in the germline V gene (reference sequence). The CDR3, as DNA: TGTGCCAGCAGCACAAGGACTAGCGGAAGCACAGATACGCAGTATTTT. Translated: CASSTRTSGSTDTQYF.

The V call is TRBV5-4, the J call TRBJ2-6; no clear D. V lost 7 bases to trimming and J lost 3 bases, with 14 bases between them. From germline, CDR1 is SGHNT and CDR2 YYREEE (reference sequence). The CDR3 runs 15 residues. This CDR3 reads CASYPRGLGANVLTF. The CDR3 DNA follows: TGTGCCAGCTACCCCCGTGGGCTTGGGGCCAACGTCCTGACTTTC. Supplemented by reference TRBV5-4 and TRBJ2-6, the full variable domain reads ETGVTQSPTHLIKTRGQQVTLRCSSQSGHNTVSWYQQALGQGPQFIFQYYREEENGRGNFPPRFSGLQFPNYSSELNVNALELDDSALYLCASYPRGLGANVLTFGAGSRLTVL.

The chain joins TRBV27 to TRBJ2-5; D uncertain. The V end lost 3 bases, the J end lost 0 bases, and 5 bases lay between the germline ends. CDR1 MNHEY and CDR2 SMNVEV come from the germline V gene (reference sequence). This CDR3 comprises 13 residues. Here the CDR3 reads CASSFSYQETQYF. The CDR3 DNA reads TGTGCCAGCAGTTTCTCGTACCAAGAGACCCAGTACTTC.

DNA of the CDR3: TGTGCCAGCAGCTTGGAGACAGGGGGACGGGGCTATGGCTACACCTTC. Amino acids: CASSLETGGRGYGYTF. The rearrangement uses TRBV5-5 and TRBJ1-2; 9 nucleotides align to TRBD1. The CDR3 totals 16 residues. With V trimmed by 0 bases and J by 4 bases, 7 bases remained unmatched. Germline CDR1 and CDR2: SGHKS and YYEKEE (reference sequence).

The chain uses TRBV5-4 and TRBJ2-3, with 10 bases lining up with TRBD2. V was clipped by 2 bases and J by 5 bases; unmatched bases: 8. Germline-derived CDR1 and CDR2 are SGHNT and YYREEE (reference sequence). This CDR3 comprises 16 residues. The CDR3 loop reads CASSLGSGGAVDTQYF. The DNA for the CDR3 is TGTGCCAGCAGCTTAGGAAGCGGGGGGGCTGTAGATACGCAGTATTTT. The entire variable domain, with the rest obtained from reference TRBV5-4 and TRBJ2-3, is as follows: ETGVTQSPTHLIKTRGQQVTLRCSSQSGHNTVSWYQQALGQGPQFIFQYYREEENGRGNFPPRFSGLQFPNYSSELNVNALELDDSALYLCASSLGSGGAVDTQYFGPGTRLTVL.

The chain uses TRBV5-5 and TRBJ1-2; 9 positions match TRBD1. The CDR3 sequence is 16 residues long. Germline V gene sequence: CDR1 SGHKS, CDR2 YYEKEE (reference sequence). With V trimmed by 2 bases and J by 4 bases, 9 bases remained unmatched. CDR3: CASSLITPGQGYGYTF. DNA of the CDR3: TGTGCCAGCAGCTTAATAACCCCGGGACAGGGCTATGGCTACACCTTC.

DNA for the CDR3: TGCGCCAGCAGCTTGGCGTTTTTGGCGCGGAAGAAGTACAATGAGCAGTTCTTC. Translating it yields CASSLAFLARKKYNEQFF. The chain is built from TRBV5-1 and TRBJ2-1; D gene uncertain. CDR1 and CDR2 from the germline V gene are SGHRS and YFSETQ. V was shortened by 0 bases and J by 4 bases, with 20 bases between the two germline ends. The CDR3 is 18 residues long.

This chain uses TRBV5-8 with TRBJ2-6; TRBD1 matches at 9 bases. CDR1 and CDR2 (germline): SGHTS, YDEGEE. This CDR3 comprises 16 residues. The ends lost 4 bases at V and 4 bases at J; junction bases unmatched: 6. CDR3 loop: CASSPGTGRGANVLTF. The CDR3 DNA sequence: TGTGCCAGCAGCCCCGGGACAGGGAGGGGGGCCAACGTCCTGACTTTC.

The CDR3 DNA reads TGTGCCAGTAGTCCTGACAGGATCGGGGAGCTGTTTTTT. Translating it yields CASSPDRIGELFF. This chain links TRBV19 with TRBJ2-2, with a weak D call TRBD1 (6 bases). Trimming stripped 5 bases from V and 7 bases from J, with 11 bases between. The CDR3 is made up of 13 amino acids. In germline, CDR1 is LNHDA, CDR2 SQIVND (reference sequence).

This chain links TRBV6-6 with TRBJ2-5; D not certain. The CDR3 contains 13 residues. CDR1 is MNHNY, CDR2 SVGAGI, per germline (reference sequence). Trimming left V 5 bases short and J 5 bases short, with 12 bases between. CDR3 protein: CASSGTSRETQYF. Written as DNA, the CDR3 is TGTGCCAGCAGTGGTACCTCTCGGGAGACCCAGTACTTC.

The gene calls are TRBV5-1 and TRBJ2-5, with a tentative D call TRBD1 (6 bases). V lost 1 base and J 5 bases, leaving 18 bases between the germline ends. This CDR3 spans 16 amino acids. Germline V CDR1 and CDR2: SGHRS, YFSETQ. The CDR3 DNA sequence: TGCGCCAGCAGCTTGTCGGTTGGCAGGGGAACGGAGACCCAGTACTTC. Protein: CASSLSVGRGTETQYF.

This clone was recorded a few times. This chain uses TRBV11-3 with TRBJ1-6; D call uncertain. Deletions cut 1 base from V and 9 bases from J, with 10 bases between. The CDR3 length is 14 residues. CDR1 SGHNT and CDR2 YENEEA come from the germline V gene. The CDR3 DNA sequence: TGTGCCAGCAGCTTAGTAAGGAGTGGTTCACCCCTCCACTTT. Its translation: CASSLVRSGSPLHF.

This clone was observed a single time. The chain is built from TRBV2 and TRBJ1-1; D is undetermined. CDR3 length: 13 residues. Germline lookup yields CDR1 SNHLY and CDR2 FYNNEI. V was trimmed by 7 bases and J by 0 bases, leaving 9 bases between them. Here the CDR3 DNA reads TGTGCCAGCAACAAGAACATGAACACTGAAGCTTTCTTT. It yields the protein CASNKNMNTEAFF. The full variable domain, rest sourced from reference TRBV2 and TRBJ1-1, is EPEVTQTPSHQVTQMGQEVILRCVPISNHLYFYWYRQILGQKVEFLVSFYNNEISEKSEIFDDQFSVERPDGSNFTLKIRSTKLEDSAMYFCASNKNMNTEAFFGQGTRLTVV.

The gene calls are TRBV7-3 and TRBJ2-1, with TRBD1 as a possible D gene (6 bases). Germline CDR1 reads SGHTA; CDR2 reads FQGTGA. The CDR3 extends over 16 amino acids. V was trimmed by 1 base and J by 8 bases, leaving 18 bases between them. The CDR3 here is CASSLMVTLGADEQFF. DNA for the CDR3: TGTGCCAGCAGCTTAATGGTGACACTGGGGGCGGATGAGCAGTTCTTC.

The chain is built from TRBV30 and TRBJ2-6; D unclear. The germline V and J ends were trimmed by 6 bases and 3 bases, with 9 bases remaining between them. The CDR3 is 13 residues long. From germline, CDR1 is GTSNPN and CDR2 SVGIG (reference sequence). CDR3 amino acids: CACLLGGANVLTF. Here the CDR3 DNA reads TGTGCCTGTTTACTCGGTGGGGCCAACGTCCTGACTTTC.

The chain employs TRBV5-1 and TRBJ2-7; the match to TRBD2 covers 7 bases. J lost 5 bases, V lost 0 bases, and 8 bases had no gene match. The germline V gene encodes CDR1 SGHRS and CDR2 YFSETQ. The CDR3 is made up of 15 amino acids. The chain's CDR3 is CASSLAAGELNEQYF. In DNA, the CDR3 is TGCGCCAGCAGCTTGGCGGCGGGGGAGTTAAACGAGCAGTACTTC.